This T cell receptor (beta chain) is from a study of T cells after posttransplantation cyclophosphamide. Method: immunoSEQ multiplex PCR; TCRdb's copy keeps in-frame clones and lacks some. The sample lists thousands of clones, 80% to 90% occurring once. Notes on the study in general: Donor-recipient repertoire similarity was low at 1-2 months, rising over year one. Blood and skin or GI T cell repertoires showed limited TRB overlap.

V was clipped by 7 bases and J by 4 bases, with 11 bases between them. This CDR3 is 13 amino acids long. The germline gives CDR1 GTSNPN, CDR2 SVGIG (reference sequence). Turning to this clone: Its antigen is unknown.

J is TRBJ2-6 and V is TRBV30; possible D gene TRBD2, 5 bases. The sequencing input was memory CD4+ T cells sorted from PBMCs. This receptor was taken from a woman aged 55-69 years in good health, CMV-negative, and a related stem cell transplant donor. CDR3 nucleotides: TGTGCCTCTGAGAGGGAAGGGGCCAACGTCCTGACTTTC. Translating it yields CASEREGANVLTF.